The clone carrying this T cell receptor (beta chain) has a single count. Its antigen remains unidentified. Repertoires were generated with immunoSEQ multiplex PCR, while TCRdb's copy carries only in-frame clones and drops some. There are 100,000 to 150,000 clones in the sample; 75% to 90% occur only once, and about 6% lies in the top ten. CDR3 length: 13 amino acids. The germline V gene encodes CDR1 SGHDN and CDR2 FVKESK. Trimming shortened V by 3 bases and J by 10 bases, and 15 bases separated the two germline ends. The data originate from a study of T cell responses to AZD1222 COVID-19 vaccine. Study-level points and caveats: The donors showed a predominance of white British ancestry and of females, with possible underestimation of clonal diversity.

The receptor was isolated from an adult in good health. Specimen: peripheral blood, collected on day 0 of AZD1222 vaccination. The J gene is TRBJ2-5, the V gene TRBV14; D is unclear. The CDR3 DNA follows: TGTGCCAGCAGCCACGGAAAAAGTAGAGGCCAGTACTTC. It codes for CASSHGKSRGQYF.